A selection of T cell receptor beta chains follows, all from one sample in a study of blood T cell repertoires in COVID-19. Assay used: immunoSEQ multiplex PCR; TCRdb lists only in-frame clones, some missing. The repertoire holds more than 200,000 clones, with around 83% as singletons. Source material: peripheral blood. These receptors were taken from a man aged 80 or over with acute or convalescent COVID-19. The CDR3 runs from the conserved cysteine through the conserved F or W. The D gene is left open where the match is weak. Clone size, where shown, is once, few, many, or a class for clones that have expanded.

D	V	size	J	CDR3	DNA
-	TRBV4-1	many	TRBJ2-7	CASSQATGSYEQYF	TGCGCCAGCAGCCAAGCGACAGGCTCCTACGAGCAGTACTTC
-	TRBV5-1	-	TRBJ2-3	CASSSRGFSTDTQYF	TGCGCCAGCAGCTCTAGGGGGTTTAGCACAGATACGCAGTATTTT
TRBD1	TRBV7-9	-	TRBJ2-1	CASRKPGGYNEQFF	TGTGCCAGCAGGAAACCAGGGGGCTACAATGAGCAGTTCTTC
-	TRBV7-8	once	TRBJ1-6	CASSLTRTVYNSPLHF	TGTGCCAGCAGCTTAACCCGGACAGTTTATAATTCACCCCTCCACTTT
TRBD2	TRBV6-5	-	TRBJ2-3	CATRVLAGGPDTQYF	TGTGCAACGAGGGTCCTAGCGGGGGGGCCCGATACGCAGTATTTT
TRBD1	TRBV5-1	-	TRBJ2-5	CASSLGTEETQYF	TGCGCCAGCAGCCTGGGGACAGAAGAGACCCAGTACTTC
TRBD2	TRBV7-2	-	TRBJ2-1	CASSLAGLAGEQFF	TGTGCCAGCAGCTTAGCGGGGCTAGCGGGTGAGCAGTTCTTC
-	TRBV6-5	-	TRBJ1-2	CASSYRGSRANYGYTF	TGTGCCAGCAGTTACAGGGGGAGCAGGGCTAACTATGGCTACACCTTC
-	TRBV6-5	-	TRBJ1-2	CASSSTAEGYGYTF	TGTGCCAGCAGTTCCACCGCCGAGGGCTATGGCTACACCTTC
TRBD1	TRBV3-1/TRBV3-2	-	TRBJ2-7	CASSSTGVTFYEQYF	TGTGCCAGCAGTTCGACAGGGGTGACTTTCTACGAGCAGTACTTC
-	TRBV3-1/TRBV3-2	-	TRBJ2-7	CASSRHYEQYF	TGTGCCAGCAGCCGTCACTACGAGCAGTACTTC
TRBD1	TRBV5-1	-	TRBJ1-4	CASSLVVGTDNEKLFF	TGCGCCAGCAGCTTGGTCGTCGGGACAGATAATGAAAAACTGTTTTTT
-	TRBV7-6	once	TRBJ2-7	CASSLALQGPPYEQYF	TGTGCCAGCAGCTTAGCGCTGCAGGGCCCCCCCTACGAGCAGTACTTC
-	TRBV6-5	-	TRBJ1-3	CASSAHRGSGNTIYF	TGTGCCAGCAGCGCTCATCGGGGCTCTGGAAACACCATATATTTT
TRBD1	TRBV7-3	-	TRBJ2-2	CASSRGGGTGELFF	TGTGCCAGCAGTAGAGGGGGCGGCACCGGGGAGCTGTTTTTT
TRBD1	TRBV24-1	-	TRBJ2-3	CATSDRGRNTDTQYF	TGTGCCACCAGTGACAGGGGGCGAAACACAGATACGCAGTATTTT
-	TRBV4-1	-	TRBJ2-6	CASSQVGRRSGANVLTF	TGCGCCAGCAGCCAAGTGGGGCGAAGGTCTGGGGCCAACGTCCTGACTTTC
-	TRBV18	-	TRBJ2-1	CASSPPGGVYNEQFF	TGTGCCAGCTCACCACCAGGGGGTGTTTACAATGAGCAGTTCTTC
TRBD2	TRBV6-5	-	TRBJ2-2	CASSFGGRDTGELFF	TGTGCCAGCAGCTTCGGGGGGAGGGACACCGGGGAGCTGTTTTTT
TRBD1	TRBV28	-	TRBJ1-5	CASSPPDRVPHLPQHF	TGTGCCAGCAGTCCGCCCGACAGGGTCCCTCACTTGCCCCAGCATTTT
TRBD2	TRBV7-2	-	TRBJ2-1	CASSFQPGLERGEQFF	TGTGCCAGCAGCTTTCAACCTGGACTAGAACGCGGTGAGCAGTTCTTC
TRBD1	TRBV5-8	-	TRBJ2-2	CASSFPSARGPPTGELFF	TGTGCCAGCAGCTTCCCTTCTGCGAGGGGGCCTCCCACCGGGGAGCTGTTTTTT
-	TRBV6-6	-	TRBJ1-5	CASSYSDSGGPQHF	TGTGCCAGCAGTTACTCAGATAGCGGCGGGCCCCAGCATTTT
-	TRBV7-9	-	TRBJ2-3	CASSLGSGSSSTDTQYF	TGTGCCAGCAGCTTGGGTAGCGGTTCTTCAAGCACAGATACGCAGTATTTT
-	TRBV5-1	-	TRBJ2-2	CASSLAVPGVTGELFF	TGCGCCAGCAGCTTGGCCGTACCAGGGGTAACCGGGGAGCTGTTTTTT
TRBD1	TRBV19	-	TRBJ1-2	CASSIDPGQGHGYTF	TGTGCCAGTAGTATAGATCCGGGACAGGGCCATGGCTACACCTTC
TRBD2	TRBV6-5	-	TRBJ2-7	CASTTSGSGEQYF	TGTGCCAGCACCACTAGCGGGAGCGGAGAGCAGTACTTC
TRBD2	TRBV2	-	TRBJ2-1	CASSEEIAGEFF	TGTGCCAGCAGTGAAGAAATAGCGGGGGAGTTCTTC
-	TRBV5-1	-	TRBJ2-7	CASSLAGNYEQYF	TGCGCCAGCAGCTTGGCCGGGAACTACGAGCAGTACTTC
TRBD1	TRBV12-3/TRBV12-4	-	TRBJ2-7	CASRGTATYEQYF	TGTGCCAGCAGGGGGACAGCCACCTACGAGCAGTACTTC
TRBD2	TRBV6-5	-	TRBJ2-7	CASSTSGASYEQYF	TGTGCCAGCAGTACTAGCGGGGCATCCTACGAGCAGTACTTC
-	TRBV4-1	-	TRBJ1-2	CASSQRRDGYTF	TGCGCCAGCAGCCAACGCAGGGATGGCTACACCTTC
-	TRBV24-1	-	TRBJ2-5	CATSDLLKGDQYF	TGTGCCACCAGTGATTTGCTTAAGGGAGACCAGTACTTC
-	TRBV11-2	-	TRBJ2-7	CASIQAGLRAYEQYF	TGTGCCAGCATCCAGGCAGGTTTGAGGGCCTACGAGCAGTACTTC
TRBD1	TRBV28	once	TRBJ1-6	CASTNNPRDRGYSPLHF	TGTGCCAGCACCAATAATCCCCGGGACAGGGGATATTCACCCCTCCACTTT
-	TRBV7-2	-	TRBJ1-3	CASSLMSVVASGNTIYF	TGTGCCAGCAGCTTAATGTCGGTCGTTGCCTCTGGAAACACCATATATTTT
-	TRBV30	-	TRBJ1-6	CAWEPPGSPLHF	TGTGCCTGGGAACCACCCGGGTCACCCCTCCACTTT
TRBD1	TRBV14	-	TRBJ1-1	CASSPRQGGSTEAFF	TGTGCCAGCAGCCCTCGACAGGGGGGAAGCACTGAAGCTTTCTTT
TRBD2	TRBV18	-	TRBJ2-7	CASSPIAGVQEGEQYF	TGTGCCAGCTCACCAATAGCGGGAGTTCAGGAGGGCGAGCAGTACTTC
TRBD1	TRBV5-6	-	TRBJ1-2	CASSPDRVNYGYTF	TGTGCCAGCAGCCCGGACAGGGTTAACTATGGCTACACCTTC
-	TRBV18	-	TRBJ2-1	CASSPRGSDTGYNEQFF	TGTGCCAGCTCACCCAGAGGCTCGGATACCGGCTACAATGAGCAGTTCTTC
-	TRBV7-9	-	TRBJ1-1	CASSLEGGTEAFF	TGTGCCAGCAGCTTAGAGGGAGGGACTGAAGCTTTCTTT
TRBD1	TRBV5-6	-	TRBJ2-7	CASSVSPGQGDYEQYF	TGTGCCAGCAGCGTTTCCCCGGGACAGGGCGACTACGAGCAGTACTTC
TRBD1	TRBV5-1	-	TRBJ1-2	CASSRGDTQGARGYTF	TGCGCCAGCAGCCGCGGCGATACACAGGGGGCGCGGGGCTACACCTTC
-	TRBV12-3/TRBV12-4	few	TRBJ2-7	CASSFDSLVWQYF	TGTGCCAGCAGTTTTGACAGTTTGGTCTGGCAGTACTTC
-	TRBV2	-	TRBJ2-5	CASSANGLETQYF	TGTGCCAGCAGTGCCAACGGGTTGGAGACCCAGTACTTC
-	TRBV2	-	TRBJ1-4	CASRKRGLTNEKLFF	TGTGCCAGCAGAAAGAGGGGGTTGACTAATGAAAAACTGTTTTTT
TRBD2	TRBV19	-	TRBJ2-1	CASSPQRGPYNEQFF	TGTGCCAGTAGCCCTCAGCGGGGCCCTTACAATGAGCAGTTCTTC
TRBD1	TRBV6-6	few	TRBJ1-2	CATATGGNYGYTF	TGTGCCACCGCAACAGGGGGTAACTATGGCTACACCTTC
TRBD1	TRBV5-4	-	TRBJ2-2	CASSLAQGATGELFF	TGTGCCAGCAGCCTAGCTCAGGGGGCGACCGGGGAGCTGTTTTTT
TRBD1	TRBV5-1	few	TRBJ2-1	CASSLGQGAYNEQFF	TGCGCCAGCAGCTTGGGACAGGGGGCCTACAATGAGCAGTTCTTC
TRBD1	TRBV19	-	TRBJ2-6	CASSMGQGAYLTF	TGTGCCAGTAGTATGGGACAGGGGGCTTACCTGACTTTC
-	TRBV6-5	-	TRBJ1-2	CASSPRGGLGYTF	TGTGCCAGCAGTCCTCGGGGGGGGCTAGGCTACACCTTC